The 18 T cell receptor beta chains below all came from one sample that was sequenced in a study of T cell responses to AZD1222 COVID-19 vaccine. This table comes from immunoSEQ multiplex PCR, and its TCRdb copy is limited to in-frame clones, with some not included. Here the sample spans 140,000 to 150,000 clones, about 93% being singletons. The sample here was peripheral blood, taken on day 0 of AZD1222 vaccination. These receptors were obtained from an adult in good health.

CDR3 sequence reads: CASSPTGTSGYNEQFF. The DNA of the CDR3 is TGTGCCAGCAGCCCTACCGGGACTAGCGGCTACAATGAGCAGTTCTTC. The J gene is TRBJ2-1, the V gene TRBV9; 11 bases align to TRBD2. CDR3 size: 16 residues. J lost 3 bases, V lost 4 bases, and 6 bases had no gene match. The V gene's germline CDR1 is SGDLS and CDR2 YYNGEE.

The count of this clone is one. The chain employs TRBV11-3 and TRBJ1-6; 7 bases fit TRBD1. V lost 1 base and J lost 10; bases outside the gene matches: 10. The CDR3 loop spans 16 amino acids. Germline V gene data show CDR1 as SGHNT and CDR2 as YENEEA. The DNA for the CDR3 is TGTGCCAGCAGCTTAGGAATAGGCGGGACAGCGTCACCCCTCCACTTT. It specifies CASSLGIGGTASPLHF.

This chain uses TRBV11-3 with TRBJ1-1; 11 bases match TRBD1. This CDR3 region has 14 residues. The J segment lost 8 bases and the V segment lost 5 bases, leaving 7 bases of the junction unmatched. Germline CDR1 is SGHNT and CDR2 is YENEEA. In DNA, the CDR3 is TGTGCCAGCAGCGATGGACAGGGGGCGGTCGAAGCTTTCTTT. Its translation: CASSDGQGAVEAFF.

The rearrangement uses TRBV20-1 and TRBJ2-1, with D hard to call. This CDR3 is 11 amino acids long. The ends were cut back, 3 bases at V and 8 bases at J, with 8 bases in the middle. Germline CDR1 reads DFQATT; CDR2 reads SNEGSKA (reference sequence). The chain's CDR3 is CSARGRDEQFF. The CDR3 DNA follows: TGCAGTGCTAGGGGCCGAGATGAGCAGTTCTTC.

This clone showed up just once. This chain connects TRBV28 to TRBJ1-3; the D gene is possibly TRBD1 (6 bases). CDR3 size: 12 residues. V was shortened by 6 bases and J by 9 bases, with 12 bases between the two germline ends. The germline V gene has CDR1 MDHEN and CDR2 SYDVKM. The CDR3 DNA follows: TGTGCCAGCAGCGTCCTGGGGGCCACCATATATTTT. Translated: CASSVLGATIYF.

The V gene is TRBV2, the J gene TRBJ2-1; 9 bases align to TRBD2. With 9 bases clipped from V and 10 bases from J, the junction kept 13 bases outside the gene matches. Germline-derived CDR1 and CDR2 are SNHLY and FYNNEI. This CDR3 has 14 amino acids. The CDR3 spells CARTAGGPPSEQFF. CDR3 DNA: TGTGCCAGGACCGCGGGGGGGCCCCCCTCGGAGCAGTTCTTC.

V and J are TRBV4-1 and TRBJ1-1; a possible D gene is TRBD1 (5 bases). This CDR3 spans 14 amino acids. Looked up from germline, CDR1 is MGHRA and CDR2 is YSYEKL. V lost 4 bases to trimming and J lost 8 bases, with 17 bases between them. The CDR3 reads CASSPPLREGEAFF. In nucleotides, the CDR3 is TGCGCCAGCAGCCCCCCCTTACGGGAGGGGGAAGCTTTCTTT.

CDR3 sequence (DNA): TGTGCCAGCAGTTTCGGGAACACTGAAGCTTTCTTT. Its protein product is CASSFGNTEAFF. This sequence joins TRBV12-3 or TRBV12-4 and TRBJ1-1; D is undetermined. This CDR3 has 12 amino acids. V shed 3 bases and J shed 1 base, with 3 bases lying between them.

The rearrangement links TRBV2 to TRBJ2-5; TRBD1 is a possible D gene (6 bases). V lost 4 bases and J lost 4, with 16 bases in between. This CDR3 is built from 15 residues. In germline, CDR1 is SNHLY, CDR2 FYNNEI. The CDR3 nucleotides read TGTGCCAGCAGTGGTCCTTTTGGGGGCGTAGAGACCCAGTACTTC. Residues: CASSGPFGGVETQYF.

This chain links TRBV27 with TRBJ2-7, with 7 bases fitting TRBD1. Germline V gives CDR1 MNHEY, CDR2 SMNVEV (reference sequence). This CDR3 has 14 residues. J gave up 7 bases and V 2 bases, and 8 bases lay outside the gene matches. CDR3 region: CASSLKGQREEQYF. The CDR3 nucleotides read TGTGCCAGCAGTTTAAAGGGACAGAGGGAGGAGCAGTACTTC.

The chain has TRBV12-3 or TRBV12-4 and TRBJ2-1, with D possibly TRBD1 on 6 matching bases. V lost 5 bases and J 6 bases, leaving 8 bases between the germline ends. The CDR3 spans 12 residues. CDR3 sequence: CASSRGGNEQFF. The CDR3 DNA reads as TGTGCCAGCAGTCGAGGGGGCAATGAGCAGTTCTTC.

CDR3 loop: CASRGGASGYNNEQFF. The CDR3 DNA reads as TGTGCCAGCAGGGGGGGAGCTAGCGGTTACAACAATGAGCAGTTCTTC. This chain connects TRBV11-1 to TRBJ2-1; 7 nucleotides align to TRBD2. CDR3 size: 16 residues. With V trimmed by 6 bases and J by 5 bases, 13 bases remained unmatched. Germline V gene data show CDR1 as SGHAT and CDR2 as FQDESV (reference sequence). Filled out from reference TRBV11-1 and TRBJ2-1, the complete variable domain reads EAEVAQSPRYKITEKSQAVAFWCDPISGHATLYWYRQILGQGPELLVQFQDESVVDDSQLPKDRFSAERLKGVDSTLKIQPAELGDSAMYLCASRGGASGYNNEQFFGPGTRLTVL.

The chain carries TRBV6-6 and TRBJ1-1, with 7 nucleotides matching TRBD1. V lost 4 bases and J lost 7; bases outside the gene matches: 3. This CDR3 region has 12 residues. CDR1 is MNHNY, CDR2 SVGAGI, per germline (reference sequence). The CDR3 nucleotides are TGTGCCAGCAGTTTTAGGGACAGTGAAGCTTTCTTT. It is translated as CASSFRDSEAFF.

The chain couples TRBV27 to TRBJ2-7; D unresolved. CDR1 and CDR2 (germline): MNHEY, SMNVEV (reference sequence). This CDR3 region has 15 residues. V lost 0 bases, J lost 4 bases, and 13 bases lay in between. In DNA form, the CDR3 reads TGTGCCAGCAGTTTATCGAAGTGGAATGCTTACGAGCAGTACTTC. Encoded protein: CASSLSKWNAYEQYF.

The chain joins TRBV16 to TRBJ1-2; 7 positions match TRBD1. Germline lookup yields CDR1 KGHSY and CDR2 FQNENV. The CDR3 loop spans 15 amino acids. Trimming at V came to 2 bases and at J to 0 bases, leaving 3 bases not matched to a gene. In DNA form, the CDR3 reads TGTGCCAGCAGCCAACCGGGGACAGCTAACTATGGCTACACCTTC. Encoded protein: CASSQPGTANYGYTF.

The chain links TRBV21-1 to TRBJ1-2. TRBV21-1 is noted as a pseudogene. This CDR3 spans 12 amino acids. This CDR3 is CASSRDNYGYTF. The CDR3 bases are TGTGCCAGCAGCAGGGACAACTATGGCTACACCTTC.

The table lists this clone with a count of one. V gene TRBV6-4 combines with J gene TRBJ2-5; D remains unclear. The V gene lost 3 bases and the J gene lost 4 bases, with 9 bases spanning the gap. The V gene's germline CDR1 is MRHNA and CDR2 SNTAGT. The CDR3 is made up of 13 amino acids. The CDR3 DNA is TGTGCCAGCAGTGAAAGGGCAAGAGAGACCCAGTACTTC. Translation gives CASSERARETQYF.

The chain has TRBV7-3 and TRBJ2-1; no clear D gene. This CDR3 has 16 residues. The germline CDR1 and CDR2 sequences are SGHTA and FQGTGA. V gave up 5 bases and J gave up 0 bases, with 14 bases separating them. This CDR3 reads CASSPVPGVSYNEQFF. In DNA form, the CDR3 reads TGTGCCAGCAGCCCGGTACCGGGCGTCTCCTACAATGAGCAGTTCTTC.